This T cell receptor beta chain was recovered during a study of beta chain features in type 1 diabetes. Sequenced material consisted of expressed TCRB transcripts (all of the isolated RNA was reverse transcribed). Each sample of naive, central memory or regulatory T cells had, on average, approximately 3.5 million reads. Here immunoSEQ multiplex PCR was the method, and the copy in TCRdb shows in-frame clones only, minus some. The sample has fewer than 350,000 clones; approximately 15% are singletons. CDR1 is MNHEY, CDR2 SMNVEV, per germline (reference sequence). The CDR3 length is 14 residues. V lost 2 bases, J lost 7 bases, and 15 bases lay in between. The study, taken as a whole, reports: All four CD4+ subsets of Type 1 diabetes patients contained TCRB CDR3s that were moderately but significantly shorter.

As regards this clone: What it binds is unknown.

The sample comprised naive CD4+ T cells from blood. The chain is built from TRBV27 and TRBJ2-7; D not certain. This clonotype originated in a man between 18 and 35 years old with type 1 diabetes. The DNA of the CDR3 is TGTGCCAGCAGTTTAAAGCCCCTGAGAGTAGAGCAGTACTTC. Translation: CASSLKPLRVEQYF.